This TCR beta chain was captured by sequencing in a study of T cell responses to AZD1222 COVID-19 vaccine (dated by TCRdb to 2020 to 2023). Broadly, across the study: AZD1222 recipients with second doses at about 4 weeks or about 12 weeks were pooled, because spike-specific TCR depth and breadth did not differ between schedules. A total of 230 to 250 trial participants underwent TCR sequencing, of whom approximately 210 received two doses of AZD1222 and 26 received two doses of the MenACWY control vaccine. Trial participants were enrolled into age subgroups of 18-55, 56-69 and 70-plus years, which contained around 150, 28 and 57 TCR-sequenced participants, respectively.

The junction shows trimming of 3 bases on V and 5 bases on J, and the gene matches do not reach 2 bases of it. CDR1 and CDR2 are read off the germline V gene as SGHDT and YYEEEE. The CDR3 starts with the cysteine, ends with the phenylalanine, and has 15 residues. Only the CDR3 DNA is retained, 45 bases long and in frame from the first base. To note about this clone: Its antigen is not yet known. No qualities accompany the bases; no much larger clone lies one base away.

General study outcomes and caveats: Most participants were white British and females outnumbered males, and the authors suggested that clonal diversity may have been underestimated. In the small 56-69-year group, the increase in depth fell short of significance, most likely because of low power. Spike-specific TCR breadth and depth rose significantly after two AZD1222 doses compared with day 0 and with MenACWY recipients. Vaccine-associated CD4 TCRs spanned the whole spike protein, with dominant responses in regions 160-218 and 743-854. Because no day 14 peak-response samples were available, the repertoires could be characterized only after the peak T cell response. Epitopes outside the regions mutated in the B.1.351 and B.1.1.7 variants were reportedly recognized by nearly half of the unique spike-specific TCRs. Conclusions about previously exposed vaccinees are limited, since just five to seven AZD1222 recipients were seropositive for SARS-CoV-2 at baseline.

The time point label here, explained by the study, means: baseline before first vaccination. Vaccinee samples came from UK trials COV001 and COV002, including a single-blind randomized controlled phase 2/3 trial of AZD1222 (ChAdOx1 nCoV-19) in healthy adults. For TCRbeta chain sequencing, PBMC samples were collected from trial participants at day 0 and at day 28 after the second dose. The CDR3 regions of human TCRbeta chains were analyzed by immunosequencing. As for how the authors treated the data: TCRs in the repertoires were compared against a reference library of SARS-CoV-2-specific TCRs that had been generated with the MIRA antigen-specificity platform. Breadth was defined as the fraction of unique TCRs that were SARS-CoV-2-associated. Depth was defined as the fraction of total T cells that were SARS-CoV-2-associated. Each spike-specific TCR was assigned to its reactive spike region and to a CD4 or CD8 class using the MIRA data. Log10-transformed breadth and depth values were compared by one-way ANOVA with Sidak's multiple comparisons tests. In TCRdb, the immuneACCESS table is reduced to in-frame sequences with V and J assigned. These tables do not hold every clone; where another copy was compared, an unresolved V gene accounts for under half, and the others remain unexplained. V and J calls and clone size follow that table, whereas D and trimming were derived from the DNA. The sample profile shows roughly 67,000 clones; around 89% of them were found once. The ten largest make up around 21% of the sample.

In this chain, TRBV5-6 is recombined with TRBJ1-6; TRBD1 matches 10 bases in the middle. The sample consisted of peripheral blood, taken on day 0 of AZD1222 vaccination. The receptor comes from an adult in good health. The CDR3 protein sequence reads: CASSYGTGDNSPLHF. The sequenced DNA: TGTGCCAGCAGCTACGGGACAGGGGATAATTCACCCCTCCACTTT.